This T cell receptor beta chain is drawn from a study of shared clonotypes between healthy human individuals (TCRdb year 2020). With respect to the entire study: The cohort comprised a couple of women and a few men aged 18 to 49 years. For each donor, CD4 naive and CD4 memory were each run on three plates, CD8 naive on two plates, and CD8 memory on one plate. Libraries were prepared and TCR repertoires were sequenced by different laboratories using diverse techniques, in order to increase sequencing depth and limit assay-specific biases. To estimate repertoire size and how much clonotypes are shared between individuals, the study performed deep sequencing of blood TCR repertoires from about five healthy adults. Between about 0.94 and 8.9 billion PBMCs per donor were obtained by leukapheresis. Summary of the overall study and its limitations: Naive subsets generally had larger estimated clonotype richness than memory subsets. Sharing across several donors was observed for about 5% of naive CD4, over 3% of naive CD8, 2% to 2.5% of memory CD4, and roughly 0.4% of memory CD8 clonotypes. Clonotypes shared by all four sorted-subset donors showed higher generation probabilities than non-shared clonotypes. Only blood was sampled, and tissue TCR repertoires likely differ from those in blood. Incomplete sequencing was indicated by rarefaction of sorted-subset datasets, despite the large sequencing depth. Pairwise subsampling led to the expectation that sequencing depth would affect the degree of clonotype sharing among donors. Because the study included a small number of donors, the genetic and exposure-history diversity represented was limited.

Donors were healthy HIV-negative adults with no recently reported acute infections or vaccinations. Every donor was a Caucasian adult living in Nashville, Tennessee, USA. CD4+ T cells were enriched through magnetic negative selection, after which naive cells were positively selected on CD45RA and the remaining negative fraction served as the memory subset. After blood collection by leukapheresis, PBMCs were isolated using Ficoll-Histopaque density gradient centrifugation and then cryopreserved in the vapor phase of liquid nitrogen. Analytical flow cytometry was used to check the purity and quantity of each magnetically sorted T cell population. From each sorted fraction, genomic DNA was isolated and quantified by UV absorbance on a Nanodrop 2000c. Using the deep immunoSEQ assay, TCR CDR3 regions were amplified from genomic DNA by multiplex PCR. Genomic DNA extracted from each cell subset was distributed evenly over all wells of several immunoSEQ 96-well plates, and each plate served as one replicate. Each replicate PCR for sorted subsets received about 180 ng genomic DNA, equal to tens of thousands of T cell genomes. Purified libraries were quantified with a Qubit 3.0 fluorometer, sized on a Bioanalyzer 2100, and re-quantified with the KAPA Library Quantification kit. Every immunoSEQ 96-well plate was sequenced on a dedicated single-read 150-cycle Illumina NextSeq 550 flow cell. The source study handled its data this way. The immunoSEQ output contained only junctional sequences without quality scores, so filtering could not match that applied to full-length reads. Sequences were annotated with PyIR, a Python wrapper for IgBLAST v1.9, and V/J genes and CDR3 were assigned using IMGT germline references. Any read was removed if the V/J assignment was weak (E-value above 1e-6), the CDR3 was missing, or the read contained stop codons, out-of-frame junctions, or ambiguous translated residues. V3J clonotypes were defined as sequences sharing an identical inferred V gene, J gene, and CDR3 amino acid sequence. Percentage overlap between repertoires was computed as shared unique clonotypes divided by the size of the smaller repertoire. Repertoire richness was assessed with RTK rarefaction, the Chao1 estimator, and Recon v2.1 estimates of unobserved clonotypes. For all TCRbeta clonotypes obtained by the gDNA method from a few donors, generation probabilities were computed with OLGA. The table comes from immuneACCESS by way of TCRdb, which keeps in-frame sequences with V and J called. Part of the clones is missing from these tables; in studies checked, under half for an unresolved V gene and the rest for unknown reasons. The DNA was the basis for D and trimming; V, J and clone size are from that table. Here the sample has approximately 2,000,000 clones; about nine tenths occur a single time. The leading ten clones occupy approximately 0.41% of the sample.

Points on this clone: Its antigen is still unknown. No clone much larger than this one lies a single base away; base qualities are absent.

Trimming at the junction amounts to 1 base on V and 0 bases on J, and the germline ends lie 9 bases apart. Sequences GTSNPN (CDR1) and SVGIG (CDR2) are obtained from the germline V gene (reference sequence). The CDR3 measures 14 amino acids from cysteine to phenylalanine. The only DNA kept is the CDR3, 42 bases in frame from the first base. The chain is made from TRBV30 and TRBJ1-2; no confident D gene assignment can be made. Sequences were obtained from naive CD4+ T cells from PBMCs. This sample's cell subset or site label indicates: CD45RA+ positively selected. The clonotype originates from a man aged 18-30 years in good health. Some clones in this sample may be carry-over from other donors' samples. The DNA is TGTGCCTGGAGTGACCAAGGGCCTAACTATGGCTACACCTTC. Its protein reads: CAWSDQGPNYGYTF.